The source of this T cell receptor (beta chain) is a study of blood T cell repertoires in COVID-19. As for the study in general: Samples came from the United States, Italy and Spain, spanning acute and convalescent COVID-19. Sources were T cells, B-cell-depleted T cells, or PBMCs; the material itself was cDNA or gDNA.

V dropped 5 bases and J dropped 0 bases, with 15 bases sitting between them. This CDR3 is built from 16 residues. Original analysis: Amplification with reference gene primers provided the estimates of nucleated cell counts. Method: immunoSEQ multiplex PCR; TCRdb's copy keeps in-frame clones and lacks some. V and J calls and clone size are as listed in that table; D and trimming were resolved from the DNA. The sample contains about 49,000 clones, more than 75% of which appear only once. This receptor was obtained from a woman of 80 years or more with COVID-19, enrolled during active disease. The V gene is TRBV5-3, the J gene TRBJ1-3; D call uncertain. TRBV5-3 is designated an ORF whose function remains uncertain. What was sequenced was peripheral blood. The CDR3 sequence is CARRDSSRISGNTIYF. In nucleotides, the CDR3 is TGTGCCAGAAGGGACTCTAGCCGCATCTCTGGAAACACCATATATTTT.